This TCR beta chain emerged from a study of T cells in Graves' hyperthyroidism and ophthalmopathy. Study findings and constraints: Peripheral blood also featured most of the thyroid clonotypes expanded above 0.001.

Subjects aged 18 to 65 presented with newly diagnosed hyperthyroidism of less than 2 months' duration. Details on this clonotype: Its cognate antigen is unknown.

This CDR3 spans 15 amino acids. Germline loops: CDR1 SQVTM, CDR2 ANQGSEA. The ends lost 7 bases at V and 2 bases at J; junction bases unmatched: 11. There were TCR beta CDR3 regions amplified from RNA transcripts. The HTBI primer set drove a first-round RT-PCR of the TCR CDR3. MiXCR, run by TCRdb on the multiplex PCR reads, gives a single entry per CDR3 protein. The sample carries under 700,000 distinct CDR3 sequences, about 43% recorded once. The receptor was isolated from a woman in her late teens or twenties with Graves' hyperthyroidism. The sequenced sample consisted of peripheral blood or thyroid tissue (not recorded which). The genes are TRBV29-1 and TRBJ2-3, with 8 bases that match TRBD2. CDR3: CSATPGGPNTDTQYF. Here the CDR3 DNA reads TGCAGCGCCACACCGGGAGGGCCAAACACAGATACGCAGTATTTT.